This entry features one TCR beta chain sequence. The antigen remains unidentified. V trimming: 5 bases; J trimming: 5 bases; junction bases outside the gene matches: 8. Germline loops: CDR1 SEHNR, CDR2 FQNEAQ (reference sequence). There are 14 residues in the CDR3. These data come from a study of shared clonotypes between healthy human individuals. General study findings and limits: The study found lower generation probabilities in non-shared clonotypes than in those shared by all four donors.

Naive CD8 cells, CD45RO-negative and positively selected for CCR7, excluded terminally differentiated effector memory CD45RA+ cells. Execution of the assay was at deep level. Here immunoSEQ multiplex PCR was the method, and the copy in TCRdb shows in-frame clones only, minus some. The profile shows fewer than 850,000 clones, about 96% of them singletons. The genes are TRBV7-9 and TRBJ1-2; 7 nucleotides line up with TRBD1. The TCR comes from a man younger than 45 in good health. Sequenced material: naive CD8+ T cells sorted from blood. This chain's CDR3 is CASSAGTALYGYTF. CDR3 coding DNA: TGTGCCAGCAGCGCCGGGACAGCGCTATATGGCTACACCTTC.